Following are 28 T cell receptor beta chains from one sample sequenced in a study of blood T cell repertoires in COVID-19. TCRdb's copy holds only in-frame clones and misses some; the assay was immunoSEQ multiplex PCR. The data contain about 370,000 clones, around 92% of them singletons. Sample: peripheral blood. The receptors were gathered from a young woman with COVID-19, enrolled during active disease.

CDR3 loop: CASSKVGELGDTDTQYF. The CDR3, as DNA: TGTGCCAGCAGCAAAGTAGGAGAATTAGGAGACACAGATACGCAGTATTTT. The rearrangement joins TRBV21-1 to TRBJ2-3; the table's D call TRBD2 went unverified against the DNA. TRBV21-1 is noted as a pseudogene. The CDR3 totals 17 residues.

The genes are TRBV4-1 and TRBJ1-5; TRBD1 matches at 7 bases. The trim removed 4 bases at V and 4 bases at J, leaving 4 bases unmatched. CDR1 is MGHRA, CDR2 YSYEKL, per germline. The CDR3 sequence is 14 residues long. CDR3 DNA: TGCGCCAGCAGCCTACGACAGGGTAATCAGCCCCAGCATTTT. It specifies CASSLRQGNQPQHF.

The rearrangement links TRBV14 to TRBJ2-3, with D possibly matching TRBD2 (5 bases). This CDR3 is 13 amino acids long. V lost 3 bases to trimming and J lost 9 bases, with 13 bases between them. Germline V gives CDR1 SGHDN, CDR2 FVKESK. As DNA, the CDR3 is TGTGCCAGCAGCCAGCCTCTAGCAGGCACGCAGTATTTT. This codes for CASSQPLAGTQYF.

The chain couples TRBV2 to TRBJ2-1; TRBD2 might be the D (6 bases). V lost 4 bases to trimming and J lost 2 bases, with 12 bases between them. Germline CDR1 and CDR2: SNHLY and FYNNEI. The CDR3 spans 15 residues. The DNA for the CDR3 is TGTGCCAGCAGTGTGCTCCAGCGGGCCTACAATGAGCAGTTCTTC. Translating gives CASSVLQRAYNEQFF.

The genes are TRBV11-2 and TRBJ2-3, with D possibly being TRBD2 (6 bases). With 4 bases removed from V and 0 bases from J, the gap between germline ends came to 17 bases. The CDR3 has 17 residues. The germline gives CDR1 SGHAT, CDR2 FQNNGV. The CDR3 protein is CASSSLLASGSTDTQYF. CDR3 DNA sequence: TGTGCCAGCAGCTCCCTACTAGCTTCAGGGAGCACAGATACGCAGTATTTT.

The DNA of the CDR3 is TGTGCCAGCAGCCGATTTGGGACTAGCGGGGGAACTGACGGCACAGATACGCAGTATTTT. Encoded protein: CASSRFGTSGGTDGTDTQYF. The gene calls are TRBV4-2 and TRBJ2-3; 14 nucleotides line up with TRBD2. The CDR3 spans 20 residues. V was pared by 4 bases and J by 1 base, with 13 bases of the junction left unmatched. Per germline, CDR1 LGHNA and CDR2 YNFKEQ.

V usage is TRBV10-3 and J usage is TRBJ2-1; TRBD2 matches at 13 bases. Germline-derived CDR1 and CDR2 are ENHRY and SYGVKD. V was clipped by 10 bases and J by 4 bases; unmatched bases: 4. This CDR3 has 14 residues. CDR3 loop: CATGTSGEYNEQFF. The CDR3 region has the DNA TGTGCCACAGGGACTAGCGGGGAGTACAATGAGCAGTTCTTC.

The chain carries TRBV2 and TRBJ1-2; a weak D match, TRBD1 (5 bases). The CDR3 has 13 amino acids. CDR1 is SNHLY and CDR2 is FYNNEI in the germline V gene. The V end lost 2 bases, the J end lost 3 bases, and 7 bases lay between the germline ends. For the CDR3, the DNA is TGTGCCAGCAGTGAATCGGGGGACTATGGCTACACCTTC. Translated: CASSESGDYGYTF. The full variable domain, with the rest looked up from reference TRBV2 and TRBJ1-2, is EPEVTQTPSHQVTQMGQEVILRCVPISNHLYFYWYRQILGQKVEFLVSFYNNEISEKSEIFDDQFSVERPDGSNFTLKIRSTKLEDSAMYFCASSESGDYGYTFGSGTRLTVV.

The V gene is TRBV6-5, the J gene TRBJ2-6, with D tentatively TRBD1 (5 bases). The V end was cut by 3 bases, the J end by 0 bases, with 9 bases between. This CDR3 contains 16 residues. The germline V gene encodes CDR1 MNHEY and CDR2 SVGAGI. The CDR3 region has the DNA TGTGCCAGCAGTTATCTCCAGGGCTCTGGGGCCAACGTCCTGACTTTC. Its protein is CASSYLQGSGANVLTF.

This chain links TRBV19 with TRBJ2-5, with 8 bases identical to TRBD1. The CDR3 covers 13 residues. Losses at the gene ends were 7 bases for V and 5 bases for J; bases not matched to a gene: 6. Per the germline V gene, CDR1 is LNHDA and CDR2 is SQIVND (reference sequence). The CDR3 sequence is CASTRQGRETQYF. CDR3 bases: TGTGCCAGTACCCGACAGGGGCGGGAGACCCAGTACTTC.

The J gene is TRBJ2-3, the V gene TRBV7-9; D call uncertain. V lost 5 bases, J lost 2 bases, and 14 bases lay in between. Germline V CDR1 and CDR2: SEHNR, FQNEAQ (reference sequence). The CDR3 is 15 residues long. The CDR3 here is CASSRSEELTDTQYF. CDR3 in DNA: TGTGCCAGCAGCCGTTCCGAGGAGCTCACAGATACGCAGTATTTT.

This clone was counted between two and nine times. The rearrangement joins TRBV6-5 to TRBJ2-4; D is perhaps TRBD2 (5 bases). The CDR3 loop spans 14 amino acids. CDR1 MNHEY and CDR2 SVGAGI come from the germline V gene. V was trimmed by 7 bases and J by 9 bases, leaving 19 bases between them. CDR3 sequence: CASKQQHSGSIQYF. Written as DNA, the CDR3 is TGTGCCAGCAAACAACAACATTCGGGGAGCATTCAGTACTTC.

The rearrangement uses TRBV24-1 and TRBJ2-7; D may be TRBD2 (5 bases). Trimming took 6 bases from V and 4 from J, leaving 12 bases between them. The CDR3 covers 13 residues. CDR1 and CDR2 (germline): KGHDR, SFDVKD. The CDR3 DNA reads TGTGCCACCAGTTCTCCGGACTTTTACGAGCAGTACGTC. This codes for CATSSPDFYEQYV.

The chain is built from TRBV11-2 and TRBJ2-5, with D perhaps matching TRBD1 (6 bases). This CDR3 spans 16 amino acids. Germline V CDR1 and CDR2: SGHAT, FQNNGV. The V and J ends lost 3 bases and 5 bases respectively, with 19 bases between them. CDR3 sequence reads: CASSFGPQGQVETQYF. CDR3 in DNA: TGTGCCAGCAGCTTTGGCCCCCAGGGGCAGGTGGAGACCCAGTACTTC.

The chain couples TRBV27 to TRBJ1-2, with 11 positions matching TRBD1. The CDR3 has 13 residues. Germline lookup yields CDR1 MNHEY and CDR2 SMNVEV (reference sequence). With V trimmed by 11 bases and J by 5 bases, 7 bases remained unmatched. Here the CDR3 reads CAAKGQGDYGYTF. The DNA for the CDR3 is TGTGCCGCCAAGGGACAGGGGGATTATGGCTACACCTTC.

This clone has only a few counts. The V call is TRBV20-1, the J call TRBJ2-3; D ambiguous. CDR3 length equals 11 residues. Germline V CDR1 and CDR2: DFQATT, SNEGSKA (reference sequence). Trimming took 6 bases from V and 5 from J, leaving 9 bases between them. This CDR3 reads CSALKVDTQYF. The CDR3 DNA reads TGCAGTGCCCTAAAAGTAGATACGCAGTATTTT.

The CDR3 DNA reads TGTGCCAGCCGGCGGGACAGCTCCTACGAGCAGTACTTC. Protein sequence: CASRRDSSYEQYF. V and J are TRBV6-6 and TRBJ2-7, with D maybe TRBD1 (7 bases). V lost 8 bases and J lost 0, with 11 bases in between. Germline assignment: CDR1 MNHNY and CDR2 SVGAGI (reference sequence). CDR3 length: 13 amino acids.

The V gene is TRBV12-3 or TRBV12-4, the J gene TRBJ2-1; 8 bases are a match to TRBD2. The CDR3 loop spans 13 amino acids. V shed 7 bases, J shed 9 bases, and the junction held 8 bases outside the gene matches. The CDR3 loop reads CASTPGAGVEQFF. The CDR3 DNA reads TGTGCCAGCACCCCGGGAGCGGGAGTTGAGCAGTTCTTC.

The CDR3 DNA follows: TGTGCCAGCAGTCTGAGGGGGACAGGGAACTACAATGAGCAGTTCTTC. This codes for CASSLRGTGNYNEQFF. The chain employs TRBV2 and TRBJ2-1, with 9 bases that match TRBD1. Trimming at V came to 5 bases and at J to 3 bases, leaving 8 bases not matched to a gene. Germline CDR1 reads SNHLY; CDR2 reads FYNNEI. This CDR3 contains 16 residues.

The rearrangement joins TRBV7-9 to TRBJ1-3; D is undetermined. This CDR3 region has 15 residues. The V gene's germline CDR1 is SEHNR and CDR2 FQNEAQ (reference sequence). V dropped 5 bases and J dropped 2 bases, with 13 bases sitting between them. The CDR3 here is CASSLPLMTGNTIYF. Written as DNA, the CDR3 is TGTGCCAGCAGCCTACCGTTGATGACTGGAAACACCATATATTTT.

The chain recombines TRBV11-2 with TRBJ2-7, with D perhaps matching TRBD1 (5 bases). From germline, CDR1 is SGHAT and CDR2 FQNNGV. The CDR3 is made up of 15 amino acids. V gave up 2 bases and J gave up 1 base, with 12 bases separating them. The CDR3 DNA is TGTGCCAGCAGCTTAAGGACATATGGTTCCTACGAGCAGTACGTC. Protein: CASSLRTYGSYEQYV.

This clone was recorded only once. The rearrangement uses TRBV5-8 and TRBJ1-4, with D possibly matching TRBD1 (5 bases). CDR1 and CDR2 (germline): SGHTS, YDEGEE. Trimming cost V 2 bases and J 8 bases, with 10 bases left between them. This CDR3 spans 13 amino acids. CDR3 protein: CASSFRRAEKLFF. The CDR3 DNA is TGTGCCAGCAGCTTTCGCAGGGCCGAAAAACTGTTTTTT.

In its sample, this clone was seen a few times. V is TRBV29-1 and J is TRBJ2-1; TRBD2 agrees at 7 bases. Germline V gene data show CDR1 as SQVTM and CDR2 as ANQGSEA. This CDR3 is built from 13 residues. J gave up 7 bases and V 5 bases, and 8 bases lay outside the gene matches. The CDR3 loop reads CSVPTLGGNEQFF. The CDR3, as DNA: TGCAGCGTTCCTACCCTGGGAGGGAATGAGCAGTTCTTC.

This chain uses TRBV6-2 or TRBV6-3 with TRBJ2-2, with 10 bases matching TRBD2. The V segment lost 5 bases and the J segment 7 bases; nucleotides outside the gene matches: 7. CDR3 length: 15 residues. Germline V gene lookup returns CDR1 MNHEY and CDR2 SVGEGT. The chain's CDR3 is CASSPAGGPIGELFF. The CDR3 region has the DNA TGTGCCAGCAGTCCAGCGGGGGGGCCTATCGGGGAGCTGTTTTTT.

The V gene is TRBV6-4, the J gene TRBJ2-1; 13 nucleotides match TRBD2. Germline V lookup: CDR1 MRHNA, CDR2 SNTAGT. With 0 bases clipped from V and 10 bases from J, the junction kept 3 bases outside the gene matches. This CDR3 has 15 amino acids. The chain's CDR3 is CASSDSTSGGAEQFF. DNA for the CDR3: TGTGCCAGCAGTGACTCAACTAGCGGGGGGGCGGAGCAGTTCTTC.

This chain connects TRBV19 to TRBJ1-1; D remains unclear. CDR1 and CDR2 from the germline V gene are LNHDA and SQIVND (reference sequence). The CDR3 is 14 amino acids. V was cut by 1 base and J by 7 bases, with 13 bases left in between. The CDR3 sequence is CASSIGPREVEAFF. The CDR3 region has the DNA TGTGCCAGTAGTATAGGCCCGCGAGAGGTTGAAGCTTTCTTT.

The chain combines TRBV2 with TRBJ2-7; no definite D call. From germline, CDR1 is SNHLY and CDR2 FYNNEI. V lost 4 bases, J lost 6 bases, and 13 bases lay in between. The CDR3 consists of 13 residues. The CDR3 bases are TGTGCCAGCAGTGCCAGGAAACCAAGCGAGCAGTACTTC. This sequence encodes CASSARKPSEQYF.

This rearrangement joins TRBV5-8 to TRBJ2-4, with 9 positions matching TRBD2. The CDR3 has 19 residues. Losses at the gene ends were 4 bases for V and 0 bases for J; bases not matched to a gene: 14. Looked up from germline, CDR1 is SGHTS and CDR2 is YDEGEE. This CDR3 reads CASSARLAERFLAKNIQYF. The CDR3 region has the DNA TGTGCCAGCAGCGCCCGACTAGCGGAGAGATTTCTAGCCAAAAACATTCAGTACTTC.